Each of the 16 T cell receptor beta chains below was sequenced from the same sample in a study of shared clonotypes between healthy human individuals. Profiling relied on immunoSEQ multiplex PCR, and the TCRdb table lists in-frame clones only, not all of them. This table holds more than 1.2 million clones, 98% to 99% found once. Sequencing used naive CD4+ T cells sorted from blood. Subset: CD45RA+ positively selected. The origin of the receptors is a man aged 30 to 45 in good health.

This clone was recorded only once. The genes are TRBV30 and TRBJ1-3; D call uncertain. V was trimmed by 3 bases and J by 0 bases, leaving 9 bases between them. The CDR3 has 14 residues. Germline assignment: CDR1 GTSNPN and CDR2 SVGIG (reference sequence). CDR3: CAWRGRFSGNTIYF. The CDR3 DNA sequence: TGTGCCTGGAGAGGGCGGTTCTCTGGAAACACCATATATTTT. Combining the CDR3 with reference TRBV30 and TRBJ1-3 gives the whole variable domain SQTIHQWPATLVQPVGSPLSLECTVEGTSNPNLYWYRQAAGRGLQLLFYSVGIGQISSEVPQNLSASRPQDRQFILSSKKLLLSDSGFYLCAWRGRFSGNTIYFGEGSWLTVV.

V gene TRBV5-5 combines with J gene TRBJ1-2; tentative D call: TRBD1 (6 bases). The CDR3 has 15 amino acids. Trimming took 0 bases from V and 4 from J, leaving 13 bases between them. Germline CDR1 is SGHKS and CDR2 is YYEKEE (reference sequence). CDR3 loop: CASSLVMQGGYGYTF. CDR3 bases: TGTGCCAGCAGCTTGGTAATGCAAGGGGGCTATGGCTACACCTTC.

The rearrangement links TRBV11-2 to TRBJ2-5; D not certain. V was trimmed by 2 bases and J by 5 bases, leaving 12 bases between them. Germline values: CDR1 SGHAT, CDR2 FQNNGV. The CDR3 totals 14 residues. The CDR3 protein is CASSLLPSAETQYF. CDR3 coding DNA: TGTGCCAGCAGCTTATTACCGTCCGCGGAGACCCAGTACTTC.

This clone appeared once. The V gene is TRBV2, the J gene TRBJ2-3, with D perhaps assigned TRBD1 or TRBD2 (6 bases each). Looked up from germline, CDR1 is SNHLY and CDR2 is FYNNEI. V lost 4 bases, J lost 7 bases, and 15 bases lay in between. The CDR3 runs 14 residues. CDR3 region: CASSADGGAYTQYF. CDR3 sequence (DNA): TGTGCCAGCAGTGCGGACGGGGGCGCGTATACGCAGTATTTT.

The J gene is TRBJ2-5, the V gene TRBV5-1; D possibly corresponds to TRBD2 (5 bases). The CDR3 length is 13 residues. The V end was cut by 2 bases, the J end by 5 bases, with 10 bases between. The germline gives CDR1 SGHRS, CDR2 YFSETQ. CDR3 DNA: TGCGCCAGCAGCTTAAGAGGGTTGGAGACCCAGTACTTC. Translation gives CASSLRGLETQYF.

The genes are TRBV5-5 and TRBJ2-7; D remains ambiguous. CDR1 and CDR2 from the germline V gene are SGHKS and YYEKEE (reference sequence). The CDR3 has 14 residues. V shed 6 bases and J shed 3 bases, with 16 bases lying between them. The CDR3 sequence: CASTREERLYEQYF. CDR3 coding DNA: TGTGCCAGCACCCGAGAAGAGAGGCTCTACGAGCAGTACTTC.

The V and J genes are TRBV2 and TRBJ1-2; D gene unclear. The ends were cut back, 4 bases at V and 5 bases at J, with 14 bases in the middle. This CDR3 is built from 14 residues. Germline V CDR1 and CDR2: SNHLY, FYNNEI. In DNA form, the CDR3 reads TGTGCCAGCAGTGTACGAGGCGCCGGGTATGGCTACACCTTC. Residues: CASSVRGAGYGYTF.

The J gene is TRBJ1-1, the V gene TRBV25-1, with TRBD1 as a possible D gene (5 bases). V gave up 6 bases and J gave up 7 bases, with 15 bases separating them. Looked up from germline, CDR1 is MGHDK and CDR2 is SYGVNS. This CDR3 has 13 amino acids. In DNA form, the CDR3 reads TGTGCCAGCAGCGACCTCCTGGGGGGTGAAGCTTTCTTT. Translated, it gives CASSDLLGGEAFF.

The chain couples TRBV18 to TRBJ1-4; 7 nucleotides agree with TRBD1. CDR3 size: 16 residues. In germline, CDR1 is KGHSH, CDR2 LQKENI. Unmatched junction bases numbered 10, after V lost 6 bases and J lost 3 bases. CDR3 sequence (DNA): TGTGCCAGCTCCCCTCGACAGGGTGCGGCTAATGAAAAACTGTTTTTT. Translating it yields CASSPRQGAANEKLFF.

The chain couples TRBV4-3 to TRBJ2-7; TRBD1 agrees at 9 bases. V shed 4 bases and J 10 bases; nucleotides not matched to a gene: 11. The CDR3 loop spans 14 amino acids. Germline V CDR1 and CDR2: LGHNA, YSLEER. CDR3 bases: TGCGCCAGCAGCCGGACACCGGGACAGGGAGGCCAGTACTTC. It specifies CASSRTPGQGGQYF.

This chain uses TRBV5-5 with TRBJ1-1, with D hard to call. V was pared by 0 bases and J by 5 bases, with 11 bases between. The CDR3 runs 14 residues. Germline V gene lookup returns CDR1 SGHKS and CDR2 YYEKEE (reference sequence). CDR3 residues: CASSLALGYTEAFF. In nucleotides, the CDR3 is TGTGCCAGCAGCTTGGCTTTAGGCTATACTGAAGCTTTCTTT.

This rearrangement joins TRBV7-3 to TRBJ2-1; TRBD1 agrees at 8 bases. J gave up 12 bases and V 4 bases, and 5 bases lay outside the gene matches. The CDR3 has 12 residues. From germline, CDR1 is SGHTA and CDR2 FQGTGA. CDR3 region: CASSSDRAPQFF. The CDR3 region has the DNA TGTGCCAGCAGCTCGGACAGGGCGCCGCAGTTCTTC.

To note about this clone: The same CDR3 can be traced to other DNA sequences in this sample. The chain links TRBV6-5 to TRBJ1-4; 7 bases map to TRBD1. Germline lookup yields CDR1 MNHEY and CDR2 SVGAGI. V was pared by 6 bases and J by 8 bases, with 6 bases of the junction left unmatched. There are 13 residues in the CDR3. CDR3 region: CASSRDRGEKLFF. The CDR3 DNA reads as TGTGCCAGCAGCCGGGACAGAGGGGAAAAACTGTTTTTT.

The V call is TRBV18, the J call TRBJ1-2; D remains unclear. This CDR3 spans 15 amino acids. Germline-derived CDR1 and CDR2 are KGHSH and LQKENI. Trimming stripped 0 bases from V and 4 bases from J, with 12 bases between. The CDR3: CASSPPSGFTYGYTF. CDR3 bases: TGTGCCAGCTCACCACCGTCAGGATTTACCTATGGCTACACCTTC.

This clone has only one observation. V usage is TRBV4-1 and J usage is TRBJ2-3; 7 nucleotides match TRBD2. This CDR3 contains 15 residues. Unmatched junction bases numbered 8, after V lost 4 bases and J lost 4 bases. Germline V gene data show CDR1 as MGHRA and CDR2 as YSYEKL. This chain's CDR3 is CASSRLRLAADTQYF. CDR3 DNA sequence: TGCGCCAGCAGCCGCCTGAGACTAGCAGCAGATACGCAGTATTTT.

In its sample, this clone was seen once. The chain combines TRBV28 with TRBJ2-3, with 7 positions matching TRBD2. Trimming cost V 5 bases and J 0 bases; bases outside gene matches: 2. This CDR3 comprises 14 residues. Germline CDR1 is MDHEN and CDR2 is SYDVKM. The CDR3 bases are TGTGCCAGCAGTCGCGGGGGAAGCACAGATACGCAGTATTTT. Translated, it gives CASSRGGSTDTQYF.